The source of this T cell receptor beta chain is a study of T cells in Graves' hyperthyroidism and ophthalmopathy. Overall study: At the time of initial diagnosis and before any treatment, peripheral blood was collected.

This clonotype was counted at least ten times. Its specificity is not known. TCR beta CDR3 region amplification was performed from RNA transcripts. In the first-round RT-PCR of the TCR CDR3, the HTBI primer set was used. TCRdb re-derived calls from the multiplex PCR reads in MiXCR, one entry per CDR3 protein. The profile shows 90,000 to 120,000 distinct CDR3 sequences, about 17% of them singletons. The definition of stable Graves' hyperthyroidism was no ophthalmopathy progression within 18 months. Findings and caveats of the study: Most thyroid clonotypes with frequency above 0.001 were detected in blood.

This TCR came from a woman in her forties or fifties with Graves' hyperthyroidism. The sample consisted of blood.

CDR3 region: CASSPLGSSYNEQFF. In DNA, the CDR3 is TGTGCCAGCTCACCACTGGGTAGCTCCTACAATGAGCAGTTCTTC. The chain has TRBV18 and TRBJ2-1; D unclear. The germline V and J ends were trimmed by 1 base and 0 bases, with 7 bases remaining between them. CDR1 is KGHSH and CDR2 is LQKENI in the germline V gene. CDR3 length: 15 residues.